The entry that follows covers one T cell receptor beta chain sequence. Profiled with immunoSEQ multiplex PCR; TCRdb holds only in-frame clones, not every one. The sample lists over 20,000 clones, 80% to 90% occurring once. The data stem from a study of OX40 agonist ivuxolimab in advanced cancers. On the study more broadly: Dose-escalation subjects each had hepatocellular carcinoma, melanoma, renal cell or head and neck cancer.

Sequencing used CD4+ or CD8+ T cells sorted from blood, obtained in a trial of the OX40 agonist ivuxolimab. The receptor was isolated from an adult with an advanced solid tumor such as melanoma, head and neck, liver or kidney cancer.

The CDR3: CASSRQGETQYF. Here the CDR3 DNA reads TGTGCCAGCAGCCGACAGGGGGAGACCCAGTACTTC. The chain employs TRBV27 and TRBJ2-5; TRBD1 aligns across 8 bases. The CDR3 is 12 amino acids. From germline, CDR1 is MNHEY and CDR2 SMNVEV (reference sequence). V was pared by 6 bases and J by 5 bases, with 2 bases of the junction left unmatched.